The 14 T cell receptor beta chains given below trace back to one sample, sequenced in a study of blood T cell repertoires in COVID-19. Data came from immunoSEQ multiplex PCR; TCRdb stores just in-frame clones and leaves some out. The profile shows more than 300,000 clones, roughly 89% of them singletons. What was sequenced was peripheral blood. All receptors derive from a woman aged 18-35 years who had recovered from COVID-19.

The V and J genes are TRBV18 and TRBJ2-3; D is unclear. Germline V gene sequence: CDR1 KGHSH, CDR2 LQKENI. This CDR3 region has 13 residues. Trimming took 0 bases from V and 4 from J, leaving 5 bases between them. CDR3 in DNA: TGTGCCAGCTCACCACCGAGCTCAGATACGCAGTATTTT. It is translated as CASSPPSSDTQYF.

CDR3 residues: CASIPRVSSTDTQYF. The CDR3 nucleotides are TGTGCCAGCATACCCCGCGTATCTAGCACAGATACGCAGTATTTT. The V gene is TRBV6-5, the J gene TRBJ2-3; D gene unclear. The CDR3 is 15 amino acids. Trimming shortened V by 7 bases and J by 0 bases, and 14 bases separated the two germline ends. The V gene's germline CDR1 is MNHEY and CDR2 SVGAGI.

This chain links TRBV25-1 with TRBJ1-1, with 9 positions matching TRBD1. The germline gives CDR1 MGHDK, CDR2 SYGVNS. V shed 4 bases and J 8 bases; nucleotides not matched to a gene: 11. The CDR3 sequence is 15 residues long. This CDR3 is CASSVFAGTGSEAFF. The CDR3 nucleotides are TGTGCCAGCAGTGTGTTCGCGGGGACAGGGTCAGAAGCTTTCTTT.

The V gene is TRBV3-1 (or the pseudogene TRBV3-2), the J gene TRBJ1-4, with 9 bases that match TRBD1. CDR3 length: 15 residues. The junction had 4 bases not matched to a gene; V was cut back by 4 bases and J by 4 bases. Germline CDR1 and CDR2: LGHDT and YNNKEL (reference sequence). The CDR3 is CASSRPGQGNEKLFF. CDR3 nucleotide sequence: TGTGCCAGCAGCCGACCGGGACAGGGTAATGAAAAACTGTTTTTT.

V and J are TRBV12-2 and TRBJ2-1; TRBD1, the table's D call, lacks a check against the DNA. TRBV12-2 is shown as a pseudogene. The CDR3 runs to 16 residues. The CDR3 is CASRSGQGSSYNEQFF. CDR3 nucleotides: TGTGCAAGTCGCTCAGGCCAGGGGAGCTCCTACAATGAGCAGTTCTTC.

CDR3 nucleotide sequence: TGTGCCAGCGGGCAAGACAGGGTCGGGTTCAGAAACATTCAGTACTTC. Protein product: CASGQDRVGFRNIQYF. This sequence joins TRBV6-6 and TRBJ2-4, with 7 bases that match TRBD1. Germline V gives CDR1 MNHNY, CDR2 SVGAGI (reference sequence). This CDR3 region has 16 residues. The ends lost 8 bases at V and 6 bases at J; junction bases unmatched: 16.

The chain recombines TRBV6-5 with TRBJ2-7; D unresolved. CDR1 and CDR2 (germline): MNHEY, SVGAGI. This CDR3 spans 13 amino acids. The V gene lost 5 bases and the J gene lost 3 bases, with 11 bases spanning the gap. The CDR3 DNA reads as TGTGCCAGCAGTATTTCCCCCGTCTACGAGCAGTACGTC. It yields the protein CASSISPVYEQYV.

The chain recombines TRBV7-9 with TRBJ1-2; the match to TRBD1 covers 9 bases. The ends lost 3 bases at V and 6 bases at J; junction bases unmatched: 5. Germline CDR1 and CDR2: SEHNR and FQNEAQ (reference sequence). This CDR3 comprises 14 residues. The CDR3 DNA follows: TGTGCCAGCAGCTTGGACAGGGGTGAGAATGGCTACACCTTC. This sequence encodes CASSLDRGENGYTF.

CDR3 residues: CASSVDGTIHQPQHF. The CDR3 DNA follows: TGTGCCAGCAGCGTAGATGGGACAATACATCAGCCCCAGCATTTT. The chain links TRBV9 to TRBJ1-5; D perhaps matches TRBD1 (6 bases). The germline V gene encodes CDR1 SGDLS and CDR2 YYNGEE. This CDR3 spans 15 amino acids. V was clipped by 0 bases and J by 5 bases, with 12 bases between them.

The CDR3 nucleotides are TGTGCCAGCAGTTTCAGCGGCACAGATACGCAGTATTTT. This gives the protein CASSFSGTDTQYF. The chain links TRBV28 to TRBJ2-3; D remains ambiguous. CDR1 and CDR2 from the germline V gene are MDHEN and SYDVKM. Trimming cost V 3 bases and J 1 base, with 5 bases left between them. The CDR3 totals 13 residues.

The rearrangement joins TRBV5-1 to TRBJ2-2; 9 bases map to TRBD2. Germline V lookup: CDR1 SGHRS, CDR2 YFSETQ. The length of the CDR3 is 17 residues. J lost 0 bases, V lost 0 bases, and 3 bases had no gene match. The CDR3 is CASSLGSGRSNTGELFF. As DNA, the CDR3 is TGCGCCAGCAGCTTGGGTAGCGGGAGATCGAACACCGGGGAGCTGTTTTTT.

J is TRBJ1-1 and V is TRBV30; TRBD1 matches 9 bases. The CDR3 has 14 residues. Per the germline V gene, CDR1 is GTSNPN and CDR2 is SVGIG (reference sequence). Trimming cost V 2 bases and J 3 bases; bases outside gene matches: 4. The CDR3 nucleotides are TGTGCCTGGAGTAGAGGACAGGGGTACACTGAAGCTTTCTTT. This sequence encodes CAWSRGQGYTEAFF.

This rearrangement joins TRBV2 to TRBJ1-1, with 7 bases matching TRBD1. Germline V CDR1 and CDR2: SNHLY, FYNNEI. The CDR3 is 17 amino acids. V dropped 7 bases and J dropped 0; count of bases not matched to a gene: 14. The CDR3 region has the DNA TGTGCCAGCACCAGATACGACAGGGTAATAATGAACACTGAAGCTTTCTTT. Protein sequence: CASTRYDRVIMNTEAFF.

Here the CDR3 DNA reads TGTGCCAGCAGTAACCAACACTTCGGACTAGCGGGACGATACACCGGGGAGCTGTTTTTT. Amino acid sequence: CASSNQHFGLAGRYTGELFF. The chain joins TRBV28 to TRBJ2-2; 12 nucleotides match TRBD2. J was trimmed by 3 bases and V by 5 bases; bases with no gene match: 16. The CDR3 has 20 residues. Germline CDR1 MDHEN, CDR2 SYDVKM.